The clone carrying this T cell receptor beta chain was seen many times. Its target is not known. Uncontrolled infections, other autoimmune diseases, pregnancy or lactation led to exclusion of patients. This sample is part of a study of T cells in Graves' hyperthyroidism and ophthalmopathy. RNA transcripts served as the template for amplifying TCR beta CDR3 regions. An initial round of RT-PCR targeting the TCR CDR3 relied on the HTBI primer set. MiXCR was run by TCRdb on the multiplex PCR reads, yielding one entry per CDR3 protein. This table holds over 500,000 distinct CDR3 sequences, 11% to 15% found once. Study-level findings and limits: Stable hyperthyroidism was told apart from ophthalmopathy by a model built on 13 V-J features.

J lost 2 bases, V lost 2 bases, and 6 bases had no gene match. Per germline, CDR1 MNHNY and CDR2 SVGAGI (reference sequence). The CDR3 length is 18 residues. Sequencing input: blood. This TCR derives from a woman aged 40 to 55 with Graves' hyperthyroidism. The V call is TRBV6-6, the J call TRBJ2-7, with 16 nucleotides matching TRBD2. As DNA, the CDR3 is TGTGCCAGCAGTTACGGGGGGACTAGCGGGAGGGGAGCCTACGAGCAGTACTTC. It is translated as CASSYGGTSGRGAYEQYF.